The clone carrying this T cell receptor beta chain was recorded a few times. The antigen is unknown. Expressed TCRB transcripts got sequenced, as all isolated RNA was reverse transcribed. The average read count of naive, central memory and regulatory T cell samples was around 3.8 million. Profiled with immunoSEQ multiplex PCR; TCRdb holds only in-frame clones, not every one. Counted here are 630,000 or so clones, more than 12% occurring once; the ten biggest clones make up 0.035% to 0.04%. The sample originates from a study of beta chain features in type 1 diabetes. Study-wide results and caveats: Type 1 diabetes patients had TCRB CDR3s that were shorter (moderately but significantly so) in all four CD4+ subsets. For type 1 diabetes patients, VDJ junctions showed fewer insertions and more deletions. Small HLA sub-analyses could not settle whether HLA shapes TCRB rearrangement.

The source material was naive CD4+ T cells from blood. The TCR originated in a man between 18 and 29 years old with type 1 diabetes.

CDR3 coding DNA: TGTGCCAGCAGCCCCCAGACAGGTCGAGAGACCCAGTACTTC. Residues: CASSPQTGRETQYF. V gene TRBV7-2 combines with J gene TRBJ2-5, with D possibly matching TRBD1 (6 bases). The CDR3 totals 14 residues. Germline loops: CDR1 SGHTA, CDR2 FQGNSA. V was shortened by 5 bases and J by 4 bases, with 14 bases between the two germline ends.